The 9 T cell receptor beta chains in this list originate from one sample, sequenced in a study of blood T cell repertoires in COVID-19. TCRdb's copy holds only in-frame clones and misses some; the assay was immunoSEQ multiplex PCR. The data contain about 190,000 clones, about four fifths of them singletons. The sample taken for sequencing was peripheral blood. The receptor source for this set is a woman between 65 and 79 years old with active or convalescent COVID-19.

V and J are TRBV19 and TRBJ2-1; TRBD2 aligns across 7 bases. The CDR3 is 15 residues long. V shed 6 bases, J shed 8 bases, and the junction held 13 bases outside the gene matches. Germline V gene sequence: CDR1 LNHDA, CDR2 SQIVND (reference sequence). The CDR3 reads CASRQGLVNSHEQFF. CDR3 in DNA: TGTGCCAGTAGGCAAGGACTAGTCAACTCCCATGAGCAGTTCTTC.

A note on this clone: The identical CDR3 is also encoded by other nucleotide sequences in the sample. The rearrangement joins TRBV6-5 to TRBJ1-1; TRBD1 might be the D (5 bases). In germline, CDR1 is MNHEY, CDR2 SVGAGI. This CDR3 has 13 amino acids. Trimming left V 3 bases short and J 1 base short, with 6 bases between. The CDR3 region has the DNA TGTGCCAGCAGTTATGGACAGAACACTGAAGCTTTCTTT. This gives the protein CASSYGQNTEAFF.

This sequence joins TRBV28 and TRBJ2-4; the D gene is possibly TRBD2 (7 bases). The germline gives CDR1 MDHEN, CDR2 SYDVKM. The CDR3 has 12 residues. Trimming stripped 7 bases from V and 15 bases from J, with 19 bases between. Here the CDR3 reads CASKGGAPLWYF. The CDR3 DNA is TGTGCCAGCAAGGGGGGGGCTCCCTTGTGGTACTTC.

The chain couples TRBV18 to TRBJ2-5; TRBD1 matches 7 bases. Per the germline V gene, CDR1 is KGHSH and CDR2 is LQKENI. After removal of 4 bases from V and 5 bases from J, the junction contained 7 bases not matched to a gene. The CDR3 consists of 14 residues. For the CDR3, the DNA is TGTGCCAGCTCACAGCTTCGACAGGGCGAGACCCAGTACTTC. The encoded protein is CASSQLRQGETQYF. The complete variable domain, with remaining parts taken from reference TRBV18 and TRBJ2-5, reads NAGVMQNPRHLVRRRGQEARLRCSPMKGHSHVYWYRQLPEEGLKFMVYLQKENIIDESGMPKERFSAEFPKEGPSILRIQQVVRGDSAAYFCASSQLRQGETQYFGPGTRLLVL.

The chain links TRBV29-1 to TRBJ2-7; D not certain. V was clipped by 2 bases and J by 0 bases, with 17 bases between them. This CDR3 has 16 amino acids. In germline, CDR1 is SQVTM, CDR2 ANQGSEA. CDR3 nucleotides: TGCAGCGTTGAAAGGAAAAAAGGAGCCTTCTCCTACGAGCAGTACTTC. It encodes CSVERKKGAFSYEQYF.

This chain joins TRBV5-6 and TRBJ1-3; a possible D gene is TRBD1 (5 bases). Between the trimmed V and J ends, which lost 1 base and 0 bases, there was a span of 8 bases. This CDR3 is 15 amino acids long. CDR1 is SGHDT, CDR2 YYEEEE, per germline. The CDR3 bases are TGTGCCAGCAGCTTGAGGGGCCGCTCTGGAAACACCATATATTTT. Amino acids: CASSLRGRSGNTIYF.

V usage is TRBV5-1 and J usage is TRBJ1-4; D ambiguous. Germline V gene lookup returns CDR1 SGHRS and CDR2 YFSETQ. CDR3 length: 13 amino acids. V lost 3 bases, J lost 8 bases, and 11 bases lay in between. The CDR3 DNA follows: TGCGCCAGCAGCTCCGCGGGCGGCGAAAAACTGTTTTTT. Its protein is CASSSAGGEKLFF.

The genes are TRBV30 and TRBJ2-3, with D tentatively TRBD2 (5 bases). CDR1 and CDR2 (germline): GTSNPN, SVGIG (reference sequence). V was trimmed by 4 bases and J by 10 bases, leaving 18 bases between them. This CDR3 has 13 residues. The CDR3 loop reads CAWKVVARGAQYF. The CDR3 DNA sequence: TGTGCCTGGAAAGTCGTAGCCCGGGGTGCGCAGTATTTT.

This clone came up once. The J gene is TRBJ2-6, the V gene TRBV5-4; possibly TRBD1 for D (5 bases). CDR1 is SGHNT and CDR2 is YYREEE in the germline V gene (reference sequence). The germline V and J ends were trimmed by 4 bases and 0 bases, with 8 bases remaining between them. This CDR3 has 15 residues. In DNA, the CDR3 is TGTGCCAGCAGCCATGGGGCCTCTGGGGCCAACGTCCTGACTTTC. It specifies CASSHGASGANVLTF.